The clone carrying this T cell receptor (beta chain) was observed a single time. CDR1 and CDR2 from the germline V gene are SGDLS and YYNGEE. This CDR3 has 15 residues. V was pared by 3 bases and J by 8 bases, with 10 bases of the junction left unmatched. The data derive from a study of blood T cell repertoires in COVID-19. Original processing notes: Amplification with reference gene primers provided the estimates of nucleated cell counts. TCRdb's table, derived via immunoSEQ multiplex PCR, lists solely in-frame clones and lacks some. V, J and clone size are taken as reported in that table, and D and trimming were inferred from the DNA itself. This sample has 200,000 to 250,000 clones; around 90% occur once, and the top ten carry around 2.6%. Two negative PCRs, clearance, or symptom resolution had been documented for recovered Cohort 3 donors.

The gene calls are TRBV9 and TRBJ1-4; 7 bases map to TRBD1. The sequencing input was PBMCs or T cells enriched from blood (not recorded which). The origin of this receptor is a woman aged 25-40 years who had recovered from COVID-19. The CDR3 DNA follows: TGTGCCAGCAGCGGGTCAGGGACAGCCCCAGAAAAACTGTTTTTT. Translation: CASSGSGTAPEKLFF. The full variable domain, completed using reference TRBV9 and TRBJ1-4, is DSGVTQTPKHLITATGQRVTLRCSPRSGDLSVYWYQQSLDQGLQFLIQYYNGEERAKGNILERFSAQQFPDLHSELNLSSLELGDSALYFCASSGSGTAPEKLFFGSGTQLSVL.